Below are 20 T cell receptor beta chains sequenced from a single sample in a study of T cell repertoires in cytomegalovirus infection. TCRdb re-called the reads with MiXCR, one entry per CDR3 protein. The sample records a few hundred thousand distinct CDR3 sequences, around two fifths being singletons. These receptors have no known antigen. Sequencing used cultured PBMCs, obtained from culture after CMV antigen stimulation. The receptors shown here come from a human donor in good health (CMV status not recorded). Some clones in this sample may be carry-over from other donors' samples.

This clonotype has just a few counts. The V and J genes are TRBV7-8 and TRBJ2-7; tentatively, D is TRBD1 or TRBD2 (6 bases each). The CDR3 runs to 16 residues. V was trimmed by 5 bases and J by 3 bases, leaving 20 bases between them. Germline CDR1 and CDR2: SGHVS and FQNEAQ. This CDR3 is CASSPIGGGVYYEQYF. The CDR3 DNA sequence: TGTGCCAGCAGCCCCATTGGGGGCGGGGTGTACTACGAGCAGTACTTC.

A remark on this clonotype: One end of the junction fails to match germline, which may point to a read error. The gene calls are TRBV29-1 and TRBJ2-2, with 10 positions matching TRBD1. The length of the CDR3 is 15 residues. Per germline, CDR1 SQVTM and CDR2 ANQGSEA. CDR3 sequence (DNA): TGCAGCGTTGAACCCTGGGACAGGGGCACCGGGGAGCTGTGTTTT. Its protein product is CSVEPWDRGTGELCF.

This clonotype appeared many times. CDR3 protein: CASTPTTGTGGYTF. CDR3 DNA: TGTGCCAGCACTCCGACGACAGGGACTGGTGGCTACACCTTC. The V call is TRBV7-2, the J call TRBJ1-2, with 7 bases identical to TRBD1. In germline, CDR1 is SGHTA, CDR2 FQGNSA. V lost 7 bases, J lost 7 bases, and 12 bases stayed unmatched. This CDR3 contains 14 residues.

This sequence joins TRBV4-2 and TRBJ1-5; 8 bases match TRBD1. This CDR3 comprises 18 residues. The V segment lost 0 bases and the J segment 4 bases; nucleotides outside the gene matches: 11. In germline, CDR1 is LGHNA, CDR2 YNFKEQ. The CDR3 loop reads CASSQDPDRERRNQPQHF. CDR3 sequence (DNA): TGTGCCAGCAGCCAAGATCCGGACAGGGAGAGAAGGAATCAGCCCCAGCATTTT.

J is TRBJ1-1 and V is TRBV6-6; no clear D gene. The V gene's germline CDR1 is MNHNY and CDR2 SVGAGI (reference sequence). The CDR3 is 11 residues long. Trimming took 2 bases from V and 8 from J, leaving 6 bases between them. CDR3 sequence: CASSYLREAFF. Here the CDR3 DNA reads TGTGCCAGCAGTTACCTTAGAGAAGCTTTCTTT.

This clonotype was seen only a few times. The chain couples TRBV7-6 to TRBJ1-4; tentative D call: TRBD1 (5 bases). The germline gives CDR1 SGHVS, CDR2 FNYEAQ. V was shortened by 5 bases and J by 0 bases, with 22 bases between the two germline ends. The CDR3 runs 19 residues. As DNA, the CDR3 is TGTGCCAGCAGCCCCCGACAGATGCGGATGATTGCAACTAATGAAAAACTGTTTTTT. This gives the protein CASSPRQMRMIATNEKLFF.

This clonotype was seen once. Written as DNA, the CDR3 is TGCAGTGCTAGGGGCCAGGCTGGCCAGCCCCAGCATTTT. The encoded protein is CSARGQAGQPQHF. The chain recombines TRBV20-1 with TRBJ1-5, with D uncertain. The ends were cut back, 3 bases at V and 7 bases at J, with 13 bases in the middle. This CDR3 has 13 amino acids. From germline, CDR1 is DFQATT and CDR2 SNEGSKA (reference sequence).

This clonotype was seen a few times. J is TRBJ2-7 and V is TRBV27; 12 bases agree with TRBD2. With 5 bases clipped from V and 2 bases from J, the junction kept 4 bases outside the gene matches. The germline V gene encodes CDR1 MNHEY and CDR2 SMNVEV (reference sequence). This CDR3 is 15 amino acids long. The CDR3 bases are TGTGCCAGCAGTCCAGGGACTAGCGGGCCCTACGAGCAGTACTTC. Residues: CASSPGTSGPYEQYF.

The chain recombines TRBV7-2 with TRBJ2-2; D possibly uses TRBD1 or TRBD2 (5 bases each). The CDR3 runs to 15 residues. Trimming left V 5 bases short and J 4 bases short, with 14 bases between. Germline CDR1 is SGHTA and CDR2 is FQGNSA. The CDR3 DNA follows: TGTGCCAGCAGCCGGGACGGAGCTAGCACCGGGGAGCTGTTTTTT. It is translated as CASSRDGASTGELFF.

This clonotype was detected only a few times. CDR3 residues: CASSPILGANEQFF. CDR3 nucleotide sequence: TGTGCCAGCAGCCCCATCCTAGGGGCAAATGAGCAGTTCTTC. The chain combines TRBV7-9 with TRBJ2-1; tentative D call: TRBD1 (5 bases). The germline CDR1 and CDR2 sequences are SEHNR and FQNEAQ (reference sequence). V lost 5 bases, J lost 7 bases, and 15 bases lay in between. The CDR3 is made up of 14 amino acids.

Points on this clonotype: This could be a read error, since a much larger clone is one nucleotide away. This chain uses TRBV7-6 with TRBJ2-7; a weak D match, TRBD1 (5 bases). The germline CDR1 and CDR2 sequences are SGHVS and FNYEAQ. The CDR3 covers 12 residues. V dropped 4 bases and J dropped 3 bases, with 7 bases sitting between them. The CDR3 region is CASSSTVYEQYF. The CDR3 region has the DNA TGTGCCAGCAGCTCGACAGTCTACGAGCAGTACTTC.

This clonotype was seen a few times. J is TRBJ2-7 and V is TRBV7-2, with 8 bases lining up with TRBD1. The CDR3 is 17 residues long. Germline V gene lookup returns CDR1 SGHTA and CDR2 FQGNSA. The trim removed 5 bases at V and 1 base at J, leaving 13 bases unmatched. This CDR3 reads CASSPRTRGLISYEQYF. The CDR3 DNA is TGTGCCAGCAGCCCGAGGACCAGGGGGCTAATTTCCTACGAGCAGTACTTC.

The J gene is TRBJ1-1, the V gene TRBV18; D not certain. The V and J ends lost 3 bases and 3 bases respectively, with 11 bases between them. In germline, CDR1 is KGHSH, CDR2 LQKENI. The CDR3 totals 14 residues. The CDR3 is CASSPWTSDTEAFF. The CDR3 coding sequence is TGTGCCAGCTCACCTTGGACGTCGGACACTGAAGCTTTCTTT.

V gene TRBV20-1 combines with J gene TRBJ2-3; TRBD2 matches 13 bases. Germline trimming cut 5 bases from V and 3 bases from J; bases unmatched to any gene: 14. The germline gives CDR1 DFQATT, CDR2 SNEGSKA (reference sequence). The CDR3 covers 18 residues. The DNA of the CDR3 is TGCAGTGCTTCAAGGAGACTAGCGGGAGGTAGAGGTACAGATACGCAGTATTTT. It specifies CSASRRLAGGRGTDTQYF.

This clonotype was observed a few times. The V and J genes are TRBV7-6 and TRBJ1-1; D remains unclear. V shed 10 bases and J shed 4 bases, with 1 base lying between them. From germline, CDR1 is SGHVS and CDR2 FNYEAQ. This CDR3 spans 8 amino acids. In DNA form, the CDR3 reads TGTGCCACCACTGAAGCTTTCTTT. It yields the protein CATTEAFF.

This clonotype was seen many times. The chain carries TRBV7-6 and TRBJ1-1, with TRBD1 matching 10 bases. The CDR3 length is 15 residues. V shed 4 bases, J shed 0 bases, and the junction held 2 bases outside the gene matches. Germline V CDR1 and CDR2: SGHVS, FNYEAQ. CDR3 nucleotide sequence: TGTGCCAGCAGCTCGACAGGGGGCCTGAACACTGAAGCTTTCTTT. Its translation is CASSSTGGLNTEAFF.

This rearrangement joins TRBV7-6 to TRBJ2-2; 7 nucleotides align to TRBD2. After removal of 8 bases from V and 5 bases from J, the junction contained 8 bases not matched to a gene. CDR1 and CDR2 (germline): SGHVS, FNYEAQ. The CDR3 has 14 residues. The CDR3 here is CASSQAGRTGELFF. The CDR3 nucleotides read TGTGCCAGCTCCCAAGCGGGACGGACCGGGGAGCTGTTTTTT.

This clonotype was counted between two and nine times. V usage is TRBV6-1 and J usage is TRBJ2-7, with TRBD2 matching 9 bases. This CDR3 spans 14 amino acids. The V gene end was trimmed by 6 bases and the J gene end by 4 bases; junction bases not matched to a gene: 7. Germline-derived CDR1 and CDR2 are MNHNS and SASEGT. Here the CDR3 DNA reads TGTGCCAGCAGACCCCTAGCGGGGACTTACGAGCAGTACTTC. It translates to CASRPLAGTYEQYF.

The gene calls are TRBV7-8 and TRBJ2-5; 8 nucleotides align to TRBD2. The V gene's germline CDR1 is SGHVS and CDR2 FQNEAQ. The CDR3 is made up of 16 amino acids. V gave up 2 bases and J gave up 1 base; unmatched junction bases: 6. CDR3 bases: TGTGCCAGCAGCTTATTAAGCGGGGGCTTCCAAGAGACCCAGTACTTC. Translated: CASSLLSGGFQETQYF.

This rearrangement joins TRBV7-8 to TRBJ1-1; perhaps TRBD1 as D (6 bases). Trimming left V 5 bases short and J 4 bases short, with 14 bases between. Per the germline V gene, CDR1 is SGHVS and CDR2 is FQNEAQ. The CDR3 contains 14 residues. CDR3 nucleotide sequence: TGTGCCAGCAGCGACTTTACAGGGACCACTGAAGCTTTCTTT. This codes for CASSDFTGTTEAFF.